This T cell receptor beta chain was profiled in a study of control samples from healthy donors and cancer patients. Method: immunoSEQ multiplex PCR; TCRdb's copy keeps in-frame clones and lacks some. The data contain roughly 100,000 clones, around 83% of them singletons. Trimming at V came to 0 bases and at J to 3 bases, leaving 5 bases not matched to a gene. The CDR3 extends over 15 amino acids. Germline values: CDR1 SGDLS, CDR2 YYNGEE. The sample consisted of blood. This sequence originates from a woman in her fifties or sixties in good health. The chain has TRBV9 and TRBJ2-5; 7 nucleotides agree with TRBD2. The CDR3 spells CASSVAVLAEETQYF. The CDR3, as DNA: TGTGCCAGCAGCGTAGCGGTCCTAGCGGAAGAGACCCAGTACTTC.